Listed here are 28 T cell receptor delta chains from one sample, sequenced in a study of γδ T cells in repeated Plasmodium falciparum infection. TCRdb reapplied CATT to the multiplex PCR reads. The data contain over 90,000 delta-chain clones, 0.95% to 1% of them singletons. Flow sorting of PBMC yielded separate Vgamma9/Vdelta2+ and Vdelta2-negative gammadelta T cell populations for bulk repertoire analysis. What was sequenced was gamma-delta T cells from blood. The receptors were sampled from a pool of human donors (malaria-infected and uninfected, not separated).

In its sample, this clone was seen a few times. The TCRdb protein comes from a much larger clone and disagrees with this DNA's translation at residue 14, likely due to a read error; the protein given here is derived from the DNA. The CDR3 bases are TGTGCTCTTGGGGTCCGTTGGGCCCCGGATGTACAGGCCGGTAAACTCATCTTT. Amino acid sequence: CALGVRWAPDVQAGKLIF. V is TRDV1 and J is TRDJ1; D ambiguous. The J gene is absent in TCRdb and was assigned here via DNA matching to germline. The CDR3 length is 18 residues. With 4 bases removed from V and 7 bases from J, the gap between germline ends came to 28 bases. The germline V gene has CDR1 TSWWSYY and CDR2 QGS.

Note on this clone: The protein TCRdb gives is from a much larger clone and does not agree with this DNA's translation at residue 11, likely a read error; the protein shown here comes from the DNA. This chain uses TRDV1 with TRDJ1, with 8 nucleotides matching TRDD3. In the absence of a J gene in TCRdb, the DNA was matched to germline to assign it here. CDR3 length: 20 amino acids. CDR1 and CDR2 (germline): TSWWSYY, QGS. V shed 7 bases, J shed 9 bases, and the junction held 31 bases outside the gene matches. CDR3 DNA sequence: TGTGCTCTTGATCTACGGTGGGTACTGGGGGGCCCCTATCTCACCGCAGAACTCATCTTT. This translates into CALDLRWVLGGPYLTAELIF.

Only a few counts were recorded for this clone. The TCRdb protein comes from a much larger clone and disagrees with this DNA's translation at residue 15, likely due to a read error; the protein given here is derived from the DNA. The chain recombines TRDV1 with TRDJ3; 11 positions agree with TRDD3. TCRdb is silent on the J gene; assignment here came from matching the DNA to germline. The ends lost 2 bases at V and 2 bases at J; junction bases unmatched: 17. Germline loops: CDR1 TSWWSYY, CDR2 QGS. The CDR3 is 23 residues long. The CDR3 DNA follows: TGTGCTCTTGGGGAAAGGTCCCTCTTGGGTCTGGGGGATACAGCCTGGGACACCCGACAGATGTTTTTC. It translates to CALGERSLLGLGDTAWDTRQMFF.

This clone turned up a few times. A read error likely explains why the TCRdb protein, taken from a much larger clone, differs from this DNA's translation at residue 6; the protein shown is translated from the DNA. V is TRAV38-2/DV8 and J is TRDJ1; TRDD2 is a possible D gene (5 bases). V gave up 5 bases and J gave up 0 bases, with 20 bases separating them. Germline CDR1 and CDR2: TSESDYY and QEAYKQQN. This CDR3 contains 17 residues. CDR3 protein: CAYSDLTLHSNTDKLIF. For the CDR3, the DNA is TGTGCTTATAGCGACCTAACCCTTCACTCTAACACCGATAAACTCATCTTT.

With respect to this clone: A read error likely explains why the TCRdb protein, taken from a much larger clone, differs from this DNA's translation at residue 7; the protein shown is translated from the DNA. This chain joins TRDV2 and TRDJ1; 9 bases match TRDD3. No J segment appears in TCRdb, so it was assigned here by matching the sequence to germline. This CDR3 contains 18 residues. Trimming took 0 bases from V and 0 from J; bases not matched to a gene: 10. Per the germline V gene, CDR1 is GEAIGNYY and CDR2 is EKD. DNA of the CDR3: TGTGCCTGTGACACCGGACCGGGGGATACTCCCTACACCGATAAACTCATCTTT. The encoded protein is CACDTGPGDTPYTDKLIF.

This clone was found a few times. Translating this DNA gives a protein that differs at residue 5 from the TCRdb one, which belongs to a much larger clone; a read error is likely, and the protein shown is this translation. The chain uses TRDV3 and TRDJ1, with D unresolved. Because TCRdb records no J gene, it was assigned here through a match of the DNA to germline. Trimming shortened V by 2 bases and J by 0 bases, and 13 bases separated the two germline ends. The V gene's germline CDR1 is TVYSNPD and CDR2 GDNSRS (reference sequence). The CDR3 runs 14 residues. The CDR3 DNA follows: TGTGCCTTTTTTGCTCCGTGTTACACCGATAAACTCATCTTT. Translated, it gives CAFFAPCYTDKLIF.

A remark on this clone: The protein TCRdb lists belongs to a much larger clone and differs from this DNA's translation at residue 3, which points to a read error; the protein shown is made from the DNA. The same CDR3 arises from other DNA sequences in this sample as well. V gene TRDV1 combines with J gene TRDJ1; the D call may be TRDD2 or TRDD3 (8 bases each). Per germline, CDR1 TSWWSYY and CDR2 QGS. The CDR3 covers 25 residues. This chain's CDR3 is CARGEAPPPASYPYWGLEYTDKLIF. The CDR3 DNA reads as TGTGCTCGTGGGGAAGCGCCACCCCCGGCTTCCTACCCTTACTGGGGGCTGGAGTACACCGATAAACTCATCTTC.

In regard to this clone: The TCRdb protein, from a much larger clone, departs from this DNA's translation at residue 13, likely by read error; the protein shown derives from the DNA. In DNA, the CDR3 is TGTGCTCTTGGGGAACTGTACGGTCCGCCTTTCCTACATACTGGGGGATTCGTCGCCGATAAACTCATCTTT. Residues: CALGELYGPPFLHTGGFVADKLIF. The chain employs TRDV1 and TRDJ1; TRDD3 matches at 10 bases. The J gene, left out of TCRdb, was set here by checking the DNA against germline. The CDR3 consists of 24 residues. V trimming: 0 bases; J trimming: 3 bases; junction bases outside the gene matches: 28. The germline gives CDR1 TSWWSYY, CDR2 QGS.

On this clone: The TCRdb protein comes from a much larger clone and disagrees with this DNA's translation at residue 11, likely due to a read error; the protein given here is derived from the DNA. CDR3 sequence reads: CACDDGGVLGTKDRQMFF. The DNA of the CDR3 is TGTGCCTGTGACGACGGGGGAGTACTGGGGACAAAGGACCGACAGATGTTTTTC. The chain employs TRDV2 and TRDJ3, with 7 bases fitting TRDD3. TCRdb supplies no J gene; here it was assigned by aligning the nucleotide sequence to germline. The CDR3 consists of 18 residues. Looked up from germline, CDR1 is GEAIGNYY and CDR2 is EKD. V was pared by 3 bases and J by 12 bases, with 19 bases of the junction left unmatched.

This clone was seen a handful of times. A far bigger clonotype differs at one base, so this is likely a read error. Distinct nucleotide sequences in the sample also encode this CDR3. The CDR3 bases are TGTGCCTGTGACACAGTCTCTACTGGGGGGTTCCGGGACACCCGACAGATGTTTTTC. This translates into CACDTVSTGGFRDTRQMFF. The chain is built from TRDV2 and TRDJ3, with 8 nucleotides matching TRDD3. TCRdb gives no J gene; it was assigned here by matching the DNA to germline. The trim removed 1 base at V and 5 bases at J, leaving 12 bases unmatched. CDR3 length: 19 amino acids. Germline CDR1 reads GEAIGNYY; CDR2 reads EKD.

Worth noting for this clone: TCRdb's entry gives the protein of a much larger clone, which mismatches this DNA's translation at residue 5, likely from a read error; the protein reported here is translated from the DNA. The genes are TRDV2 and TRDJ1, with 9 bases matching TRDD3. V shed 2 bases, J shed 8 bases, and the junction held 11 bases outside the gene matches. The CDR3 is made up of 15 amino acids. The V gene's germline CDR1 is GEAIGNYY and CDR2 EKD. The DNA of the CDR3 is TGTGCCTGTGACAGAATGGGGGATAAGGGAGTGAAACTCATCTTT. It codes for CACDRMGDKGVKLIF.

Turning to this clone: TCRdb records a much larger clone's protein for this DNA, with a difference at residue 12 that likely arises from a read error; the protein given is the translation of the DNA. The chain couples TRDV1 to TRDJ3; the D is unclear. The CDR3 length is 19 residues. With 5 bases removed from V and 5 bases from J, the gap between germline ends came to 22 bases. Germline V lookup: CDR1 TSWWSYY, CDR2 QGS. The CDR3 protein is CALGSLRKLSTRDTRQMFF. CDR3 DNA sequence: TGTGCTCTTGGGTCGCTAAGGAAACTTTCGACCCGGGACACCCGACAGATGTTTTTC.

Note on this clone: The protein recorded in TCRdb matches a much larger clone and deviates from this DNA's translation at residue 17, suggesting a read error; the protein here is obtained by translating the DNA. The chain carries TRDV1 and TRDJ1, with 12 nucleotides matching TRDD3. The J gene was missing in TCRdb and was found by matching the end of the DNA to germline. Losses at the gene ends were 0 bases for V and 3 bases for J; bases not matched to a gene: 38. The CDR3 runs 28 residues. The germline V gene encodes CDR1 TSWWSYY and CDR2 QGS. In DNA, the CDR3 is TGTGCTCTTGGGGAACTAGGGCCTACTACCTACTGGGGGATACCCCGTGATCTGCTAAATCCGAGGGCCGATAAACTCATCTTT. Protein: CALGELGPTTYWGIPRDLLNPRADKLIF.

For this clone: The translation of this DNA and the TCRdb protein of a much larger clone differ at residue 7, probably owing to a read error; the protein shown here is translated from the DNA. The chain carries TRDV2 and TRDJ1, with D perhaps TRDD3 (5 bases). Here the J gene was assigned by germline matching of the DNA, as TCRdb has none. The CDR3 has 16 residues. V shed 1 base and J shed 2 bases, with 16 bases lying between them. The germline V gene encodes CDR1 GEAIGNYY and CDR2 EKD. CDR3 region: CACDTGGTVSTDKLIF. In DNA form, the CDR3 reads TGTGCCTGTGACACGGGGGGTACGGTTTCTACCGATAAACTCATCTTT.

This clone was observed a few times. A read error likely explains this, since a far larger clone differs by one base. The sample holds other DNA sequences that translate to the same CDR3. This chain links TRDV2 with TRDJ1; 12 bases match TRDD3. No J gene was available from TCRdb, and it was assigned here by a germline match of the DNA. CDR1 is GEAIGNYY and CDR2 is EKD in the germline V gene. The CDR3 has 18 amino acids. CDR3 sequence reads: CACDRCVLGDTYTDKLIF. DNA of the CDR3: TGTGCATGTGACCGCTGCGTACTGGGGGATACTTACACCGATAAACTCATCTTT.

The table lists this clone with a few counts. It is likely a read error: a sequence one base away is far more abundant. At the DNA level, this CDR3 is encoded by other sequences in the same sample as well. The V gene is TRDV1, the J gene TRDJ1, with 11 bases fitting TRDD3. No J gene was available from TCRdb, and it was assigned here by a germline match of the DNA. The V gene end was trimmed by 3 bases and the J gene end by 0 bases; junction bases not matched to a gene: 21. Germline V gene data show CDR1 as TSWWSYY and CDR2 as QGS. The CDR3 runs to 22 residues. Here the CDR3 reads CALGDPPSSWGIHTSYTDKLIF. CDR3 DNA sequence: TGTGCTCTTGGGGACCCCCCTTCCTCCTGGGGGATACACACTTCGTACACCGATAAACTCATCTTT.

There are a few counts of this clone. The likely explanation is a read error, given a far larger clone one base away. V usage is TRDV1 and J usage is TRDJ1; D uncertain. No J segment appears in TCRdb, so it was assigned here by matching the sequence to germline. Germline V CDR1 and CDR2: TSWWSYY, QGS. This CDR3 has 16 residues. This chain's CDR3 is CALGKFFVSYTDKLIF. The CDR3 DNA reads as TGTGCCCTTGGAAAGTTCTTCGTCTCGTACACCGATAAACTCATCTTT.

This clone has a count of ten or more. A far larger clone is a single base away, which makes a read error likely. Within the sample, other DNA sequences also encode this same CDR3. This chain joins TRDV2 and TRDJ1; maybe TRDD3 (7 bases). Germline CDR1 GEAIGNYY, CDR2 EKD. The CDR3 contains 19 residues. The CDR3 is CACDPLGGAPSEVDSKLIF. For the CDR3, the DNA is TGTGCCTGTGACCCCCTGGGGGGGGCCCCTTCCGAGGTGGACAGCAAACTCATCTTC.

Comments on this clone: TCRdb attributes to this sequence the protein of a much larger clone, which differs from the DNA translation at residue 9; a read error is likely, and the protein displayed is translated from the DNA. V is TRDV1 and J is TRDJ1; maybe TRDD3 (5 bases). V lost 0 bases and J 0 bases, leaving 11 bases between the germline ends. This CDR3 region has 16 residues. The V gene's germline CDR1 is TSWWSYY and CDR2 QGS. Written as DNA, the CDR3 is TGTGCTCTTGGGGAACTAGGGATTGATTACACCGATAAACTCATCTTT. It yields the protein CALGELGIDYTDKLIF.

The sample holds many counts of this clone. The protein TCRdb lists belongs to a much larger clone and differs from this DNA's translation at residue 8, which points to a read error; the protein shown is made from the DNA. The V call is TRDV1, the J call TRDJ1; D not resolved. Assignment of the J gene here rests on matching the DNA to germline, because TCRdb gives none. In germline, CDR1 is TSWWSYY, CDR2 QGS. The length of the CDR3 is 19 residues. Trimming left V 4 bases short and J 0 bases short, with 24 bases between. The DNA of the CDR3 is TGTGCTCTTGGGGTGAACAACGTCCCCCCAAGGAGGAACACCGATAAACTCATCTTT. Encoded protein: CALGVNNVPPRRNTDKLIF.

In regard to this clone: Translating this DNA gives a protein that differs at residue 7 from the TCRdb one, which belongs to a much larger clone; a read error is likely, and the protein shown is this translation. V and J are TRDV1 and TRDJ1; D not resolved. This CDR3 is 19 amino acids long. CDR1 is TSWWSYY, CDR2 QGS, per germline. The V and J ends lost 4 bases and 1 base respectively, with 25 bases between them. CDR3 protein: CALGASARSGGALTDKLIF. For the CDR3, the DNA is TGTGCTCTTGGGGCTAGTGCTAGGAGTGGCGGGGCTCTCACCGATAAACTCATCTTT.

Remarks on this clone: TCRdb's protein for this DNA is that of a much larger clone and differs from the translation at residue 4, likely a read error; the protein shown is the DNA translation. The chain links TRDV2 to TRDJ1; D is uncertain. As TCRdb names no J gene, one was assigned here on the basis of a DNA match to germline. This CDR3 is built from 14 residues. Between the trimmed V and J ends, which lost 5 bases and 0 bases, there was a span of 12 bases. The germline CDR1 and CDR2 sequences are GEAIGNYY and EKD. CDR3 coding DNA: TGTGCCTGTGGCGCTATTTCGTACACCGATAAACTCATCTTT. Protein sequence: CACGAISYTDKLIF.

This clone has a count of ten or more. TCRdb's protein, taken from a much larger clone, differs from this DNA's translation at residue 10, likely owing to a read error; the protein displayed comes from the DNA. The CDR3 coding sequence is TGTGCCTGTGACAGAGTACTGGGGGCCCACACCGATAAACTCATCTTT. Translation: CACDRVLGAHTDKLIF. J is TRDJ1 and V is TRDV2; 8 bases line up with TRDD3. V dropped 2 bases and J dropped 0; count of bases not matched to a gene: 7. The CDR3 is 16 amino acids. Germline V gene data show CDR1 as GEAIGNYY and CDR2 as EKD.

As regards this clone: This DNA's translation and the protein TCRdb lists, from a much larger clone, do not match at residue 18, likely due to a read error; the protein shown is translated from the DNA. The V segment is TRDV2, and no J call was made; the D call in the table, TRDD3, was not verified against the DNA. The CDR3 has 20 amino acids. Germline assignment: CDR1 GEAIGNYY and CDR2 EKD. CDR3 region: CACDSASRTGGYANTDKPIF. CDR3 in DNA: TGTGCCTGTGACTCAGCGTCACGTACTGGGGGATACGCGAACACCGATAAACCCATCTTT.

Concerning this clone: A read error likely explains this, since a far larger clone differs by one base. Different DNA sequences within this sample yield the same CDR3. V and J are TRDV1 and TRDJ1, with 12 bases identical to TRDD3. CDR1 is TSWWSYY and CDR2 is QGS in the germline V gene. There are 25 residues in the CDR3. CDR3 nucleotides: TGCGCTCTTGGGGAAGAAGAACGGGGGTCCGAAATCCAACTGGGGGATACCTTCGACACCGATAAACTCATCTTT. Amino acids: CALGEEERGSEIQLGDTFDTDKLIF.

This clone was seen only a few times. TCRdb assigns this DNA the protein of a much larger clone, which departs from its translation at residue 15; this likely reflects a read error, and the protein shown comes from translating the DNA. The chain is built from TRDV2 and TRDJ1; TRDD2 aligns across 9 bases. The J gene, missing from TCRdb, was assigned here through DNA to germline matching. With 2 bases clipped from V and 3 bases from J, the junction kept 21 bases outside the gene matches. The CDR3 sequence is 20 residues long. Germline-derived CDR1 and CDR2 are GEAIGNYY and EKD. The CDR3 coding sequence is TGTGCCTGTGACAAGGCCTTCCTACCAACGGGGGTTCGGGGCGCCGATAAACTCATCTTT. The encoded protein is CACDKAFLPTGVRGADKLIF.

This clone was observed a handful of times. The protein that TCRdb holds for this DNA derives from a much larger clone and differs from the translated DNA at residue 6, which likely indicates a read error; the protein shown here is translated from the DNA. This chain uses TRDV1 with TRDJ1; 9 bases are a match to TRDD3. The J gene, absent from TCRdb, was called here by matching the DNA to germline. Per the germline V gene, CDR1 is TSWWSYY and CDR2 is QGS. V dropped 4 bases and J dropped 0; count of bases not matched to a gene: 9. The CDR3 contains 17 residues. CDR3 nucleotides: TGTGCTCTTGGGGGCCCTTACTGGGGGAAGTACACCGATAAACTCATCTTT. It specifies CALGGPYWGKYTDKLIF.

This clone was counted between two and nine times. The protein held in TCRdb is that of a much larger clone and does not match this DNA's translation at residue 6, likely because of a read error; the protein shown is translated from the DNA. This chain uses TRDV2 with TRDJ3; 10 nucleotides align to TRDD3. TCRdb leaves out the J gene; it was filled in here by matching the DNA to germline. Per germline, CDR1 GEAIGNYY and CDR2 EKD. This CDR3 comprises 22 residues. After removal of 2 bases from V and 0 bases from J, the junction contained 15 bases not matched to a gene. CDR3 sequence reads: CACDRGFGGGYPSSWDTRQMFF. Written as DNA, the CDR3 is TGTGCCTGTGACAGAGGGTTTGGTGGGGGATACCCAAGCTCCTGGGACACCCGACAGATGTTTTTC.